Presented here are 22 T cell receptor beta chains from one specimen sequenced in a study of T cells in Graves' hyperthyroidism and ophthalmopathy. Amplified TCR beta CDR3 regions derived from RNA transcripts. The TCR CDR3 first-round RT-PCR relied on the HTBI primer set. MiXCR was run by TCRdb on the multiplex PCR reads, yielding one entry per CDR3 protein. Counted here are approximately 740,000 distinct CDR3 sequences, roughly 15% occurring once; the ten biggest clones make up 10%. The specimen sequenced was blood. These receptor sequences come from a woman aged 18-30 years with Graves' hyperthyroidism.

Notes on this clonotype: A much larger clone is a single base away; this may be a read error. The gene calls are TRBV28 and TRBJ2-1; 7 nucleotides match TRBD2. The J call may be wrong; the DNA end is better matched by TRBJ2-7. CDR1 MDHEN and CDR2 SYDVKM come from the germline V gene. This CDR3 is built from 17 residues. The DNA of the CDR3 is TGTGCCAGCAGTTTGACTCTAGCGGCCGGTCCTTACAATGAGCAGTACTTC. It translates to CASSLTLAAGPYNEQYF.

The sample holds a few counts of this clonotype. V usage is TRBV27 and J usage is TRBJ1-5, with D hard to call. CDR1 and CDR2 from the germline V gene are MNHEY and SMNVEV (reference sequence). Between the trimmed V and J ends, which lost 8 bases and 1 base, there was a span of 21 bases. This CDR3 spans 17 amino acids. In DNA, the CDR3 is TGTGCCAGCCCAGTTTTTGGTGGTGGTGGGAGCAATCAGCCCCAGCATTTT. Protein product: CASPVFGGGGSNQPQHF.

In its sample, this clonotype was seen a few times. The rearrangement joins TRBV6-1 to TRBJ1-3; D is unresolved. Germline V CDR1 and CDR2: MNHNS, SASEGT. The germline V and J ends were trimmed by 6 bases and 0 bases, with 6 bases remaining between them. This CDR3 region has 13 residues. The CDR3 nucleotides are TGTGCCAGCAGAGAGAGCTCTGGAAACACCATATATTTT. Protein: CASRESSGNTIYF.

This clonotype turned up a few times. This CDR3 is CASSRPGLVTYEQYF. In DNA, the CDR3 is TGTGCCAGCAGCCGACCGGGACTGGTTACCTACGAGCAGTACTTC. The genes are TRBV12-3 or TRBV12-4 and TRBJ2-7; D is possibly TRBD2 (6 bases). The CDR3 covers 15 residues. V lost 6 bases, J lost 2 bases, and 17 bases lay in between.

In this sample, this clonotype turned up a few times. The CDR3 DNA follows: TGCAGCGTGGGGGGCACTAGCGGGAGTCCAGATACGCAGTATTTT. Its protein product is CSVGGTSGSPDTQYF. V usage is TRBV29-1 and J usage is TRBJ2-3; 11 bases align to TRBD2. This CDR3 contains 15 residues. The ends lost 6 bases at V and 4 bases at J; junction bases unmatched: 9. The germline V gene has CDR1 SQVTM and CDR2 ANQGSEA.

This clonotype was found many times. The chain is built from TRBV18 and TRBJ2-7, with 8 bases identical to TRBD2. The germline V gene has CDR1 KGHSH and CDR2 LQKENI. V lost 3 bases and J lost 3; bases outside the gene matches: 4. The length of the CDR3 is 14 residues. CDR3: CASSPTSGIYEQYF. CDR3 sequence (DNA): TGTGCCAGCTCACCCACTAGCGGCATCTACGAGCAGTACTTC.

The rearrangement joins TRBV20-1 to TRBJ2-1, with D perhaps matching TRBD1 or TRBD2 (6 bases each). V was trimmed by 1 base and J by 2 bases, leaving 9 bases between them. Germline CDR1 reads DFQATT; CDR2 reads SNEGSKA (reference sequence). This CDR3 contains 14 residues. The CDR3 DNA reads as TGCAGTGCTAGAGCCGGGGGCGCCTACAATGAGCAGTTCTTC. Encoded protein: CSARAGGAYNEQFF.

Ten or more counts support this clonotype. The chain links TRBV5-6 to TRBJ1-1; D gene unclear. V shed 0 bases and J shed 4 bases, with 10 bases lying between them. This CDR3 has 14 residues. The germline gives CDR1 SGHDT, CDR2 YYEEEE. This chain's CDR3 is CASSLVRGSTEAFF. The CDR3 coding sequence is TGTGCCAGCAGCTTGGTCAGAGGGTCCACTGAAGCTTTCTTT.

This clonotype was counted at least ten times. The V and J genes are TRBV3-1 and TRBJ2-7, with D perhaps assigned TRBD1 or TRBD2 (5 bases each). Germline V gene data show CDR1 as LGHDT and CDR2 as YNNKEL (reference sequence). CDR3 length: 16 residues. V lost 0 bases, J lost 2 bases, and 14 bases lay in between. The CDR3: CASSQDLYVGAYEQYF. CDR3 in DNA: TGTGCCAGCAGCCAAGATCTCTACGTGGGGGCCTACGAGCAGTACTTC.

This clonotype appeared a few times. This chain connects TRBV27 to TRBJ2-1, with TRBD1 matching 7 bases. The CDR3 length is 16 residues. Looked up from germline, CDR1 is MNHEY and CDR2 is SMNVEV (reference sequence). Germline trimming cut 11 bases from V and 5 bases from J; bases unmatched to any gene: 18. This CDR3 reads CARHRSDRSLHNEQFF. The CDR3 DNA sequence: TGTGCCCGGCACCGATCGGACAGGTCCCTTCACAATGAGCAGTTCTTC.

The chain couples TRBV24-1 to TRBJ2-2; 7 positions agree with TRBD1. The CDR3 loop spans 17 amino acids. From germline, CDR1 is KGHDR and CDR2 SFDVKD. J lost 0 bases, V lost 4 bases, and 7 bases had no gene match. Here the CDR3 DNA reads TGTGCCACCAGTGACCCTAACAGGGGCCCGAACACCGGGGAGCTGTTTTTT. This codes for CATSDPNRGPNTGELFF.

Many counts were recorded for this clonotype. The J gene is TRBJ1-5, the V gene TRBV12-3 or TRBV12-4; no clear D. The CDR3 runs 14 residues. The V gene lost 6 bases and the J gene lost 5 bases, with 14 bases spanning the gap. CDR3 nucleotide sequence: TGTGCCAGCAGGAGGACTGTCGGGGATCAGCCCCAGCATTTT. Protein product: CASRRTVGDQPQHF.

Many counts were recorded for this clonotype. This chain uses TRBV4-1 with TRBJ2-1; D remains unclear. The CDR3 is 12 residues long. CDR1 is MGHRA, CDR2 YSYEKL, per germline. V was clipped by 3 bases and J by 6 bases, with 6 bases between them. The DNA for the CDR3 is TGCGCCAGCAGCCAGCTAAGCAATGAGCAGTTCTTC. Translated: CASSQLSNEQFF.

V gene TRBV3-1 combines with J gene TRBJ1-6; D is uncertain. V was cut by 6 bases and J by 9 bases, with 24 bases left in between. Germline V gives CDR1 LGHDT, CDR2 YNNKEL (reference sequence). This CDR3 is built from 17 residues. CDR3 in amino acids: CASSRRTGGTTGSPLHF. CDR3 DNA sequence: TGTGCCAGCAGTCGTCGGACGGGTGGCACGACGGGTTCACCCCTCCACTTT.

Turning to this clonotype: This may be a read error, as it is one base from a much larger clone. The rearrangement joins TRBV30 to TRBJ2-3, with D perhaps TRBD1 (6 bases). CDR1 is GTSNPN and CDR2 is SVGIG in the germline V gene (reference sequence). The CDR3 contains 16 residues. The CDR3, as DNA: TGTGCCCGGAGTCGTTCCCTTCGAAGGGGGTCAGATACGCAGTATTTT. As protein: CARSRSLRRGSDTQYF.

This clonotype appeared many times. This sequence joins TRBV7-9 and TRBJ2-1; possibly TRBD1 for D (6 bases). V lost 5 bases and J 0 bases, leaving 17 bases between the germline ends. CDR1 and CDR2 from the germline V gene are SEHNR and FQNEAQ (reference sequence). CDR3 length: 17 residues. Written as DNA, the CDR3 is TGTGCCAGCAGCCGTCCCAACAGGGCCCCCTCCTACAATGAGCAGTTCTTC. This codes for CASSRPNRAPSYNEQFF. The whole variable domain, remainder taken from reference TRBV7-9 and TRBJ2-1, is DTGVSQNPRHKITKRGQNVTFRCDPISEHNRLYWYRQTLGQGPEFLTYFQNEAQLEKSRLLSDRFSAERPKGSFSTLEIQRTEQGDSAMYLCASSRPNRAPSYNEQFFGPGTRLTVL.

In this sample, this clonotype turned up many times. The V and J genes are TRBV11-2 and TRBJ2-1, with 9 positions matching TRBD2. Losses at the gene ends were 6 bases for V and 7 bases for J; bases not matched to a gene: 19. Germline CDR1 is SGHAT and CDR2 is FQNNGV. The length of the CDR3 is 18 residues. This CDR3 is CASSDLGEVAGALNEQFF. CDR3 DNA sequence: TGTGCCAGCAGTGACCTCGGCGAGGTAGCGGGAGCATTAAATGAGCAGTTCTTC.

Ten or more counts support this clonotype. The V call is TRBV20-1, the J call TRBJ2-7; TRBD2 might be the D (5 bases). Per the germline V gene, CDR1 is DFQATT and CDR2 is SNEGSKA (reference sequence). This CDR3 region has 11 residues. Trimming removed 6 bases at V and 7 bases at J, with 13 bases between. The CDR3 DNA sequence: TGCAGTGCCCGTTGGGGAGCGGAGCAGTACTTC. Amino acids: CSARWGAEQYF.

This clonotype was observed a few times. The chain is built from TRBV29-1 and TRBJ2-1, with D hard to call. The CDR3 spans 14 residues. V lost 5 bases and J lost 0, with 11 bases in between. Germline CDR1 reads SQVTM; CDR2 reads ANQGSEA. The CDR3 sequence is CSVTDGSSYNEQFF. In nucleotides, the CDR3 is TGCAGCGTTACGGACGGAAGCTCCTACAATGAGCAGTTCTTC.

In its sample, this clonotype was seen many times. CDR3 region: CSARDRRQSAYGYTF. The DNA of the CDR3 is TGCAGTGCTAGAGACCGGAGACAGTCTGCCTATGGCTACACCTTC. The chain combines TRBV20-1 with TRBJ1-2; weak D call: TRBD1 (5 bases). The germline CDR1 and CDR2 sequences are DFQATT and SNEGSKA (reference sequence). Trimming removed 0 bases at V and 4 bases at J, with 15 bases between. The CDR3 is 15 residues long.

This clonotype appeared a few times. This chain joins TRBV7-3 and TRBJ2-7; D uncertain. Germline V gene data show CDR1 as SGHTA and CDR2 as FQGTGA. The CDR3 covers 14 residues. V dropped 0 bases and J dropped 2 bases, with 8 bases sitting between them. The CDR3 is CASSLTPGPYEQYF. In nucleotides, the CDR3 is TGTGCCAGCAGCTTAACTCCCGGACCCTACGAGCAGTACTTC. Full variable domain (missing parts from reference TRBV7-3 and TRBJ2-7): GAGVSQTPSNKVTEKGKYVELRCDPISGHTALYWYRQSLGQGPEFLIYFQGTGAADDSGLPNDRFFAVRPEGSVSTLKIQRTERGDSAVYLCASSLTPGPYEQYFGPGTRLTVT.

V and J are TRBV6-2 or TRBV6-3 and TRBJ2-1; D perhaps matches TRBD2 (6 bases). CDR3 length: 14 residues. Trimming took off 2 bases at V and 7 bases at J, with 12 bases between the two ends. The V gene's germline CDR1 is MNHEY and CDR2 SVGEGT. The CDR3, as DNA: TGTGCCAGCAGTTACGGGCCGGGAGTTAATGAGCAGTTCTTC. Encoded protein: CASSYGPGVNEQFF.